This T cell receptor (beta chain) appears in the sequencing data of a study of T cells after yellow fever vaccination. The TCR cDNA carried a universal primer site and UMIs from 5'RACE template switching. A single record per CDR3 protein comes from TCRdb applying MiXCR to the 5' RACE reads. This repertoire shows about 75,000 distinct CDR3 sequences, more than 5.5% found once; its top ten account for roughly 29%. Only a few counts were recorded for this clonotype. Germline CDR1 MDHEN, CDR2 SYDVKM. Trimming took off 2 bases at V and 5 bases at J, with 24 bases between the two ends. The CDR3 is made up of 18 amino acids.

The source of this sequence is a man between 18 and 35 years old who received the YFV17D yellow fever vaccine. This specimen was CD8+ T cells sorted from PBMCs, taken less than 11 days after the first yellow fever vaccination. The rearrangement uses TRBV28 and TRBJ1-1, with a tentative D call TRBD1 (5 bases). The CDR3 here is CASSLIGRGSRRGTEAFF. Written as DNA, the CDR3 is TGTGCCAGCAGTTTAATCGGTAGGGGCTCAAGGAGAGGTACTGAAGCTTTCTTT.